These 14 T cell receptor beta chains were sequenced from one sample in a study of CD8+CD57+ T cells in acquired aplastic anemia. An expansion of CD8+CD57+ cells by flow cytometry had been shown in patients chosen for sequencing. Investigators profiled TCR beta VDJ and CDR3 from genomic DNA template. TCRdb called the reads again in MiXCR, with one record for every CDR3 protein. The sample has around 500,000 distinct CDR3 sequences, approximately 33% seen once. Sample: sorted CD4+, CD8+, or CD8+CD57+ T cells (not recorded which) from PBMCs. The source of these receptors is a human donor with aplastic anemia.

This clonotype was recorded many times. The chain links TRBV6-1 to TRBJ2-5, with 12 bases fitting TRBD1. The V gene end was trimmed by 6 bases and the J gene end by 10 bases; junction bases not matched to a gene: 12. Germline V gene lookup returns CDR1 MNHNS and CDR2 SASEGT. CDR3 length equals 15 residues. For the CDR3, the DNA is TGTGCCAGCAGCCGCAAACCGGGACAGGGGGCTGGCCAGTACTTC. Amino acid sequence: CASSRKPGQGAGQYF.

CDR3 coding DNA: TGTGCCAGCCCACCGGATCCCTACGAGCAGTACTTC. Translating it yields CASPPDPYEQYF. The chain recombines TRBV25-1 with TRBJ2-7; D remains unclear. This CDR3 comprises 12 residues. The germline V gene has CDR1 MGHDK and CDR2 SYGVNS. V was shortened by 8 bases and J by 2 bases, with 10 bases between the two germline ends.

This clonotype was counted at least ten times. The gene calls are TRBV19 and TRBJ2-7, with 8 bases fitting TRBD2. Trimming at V came to 0 bases and at J to 1 base, leaving 2 bases not matched to a gene. Germline V gene data show CDR1 as LNHDA and CDR2 as SQIVND (reference sequence). The CDR3 sequence is 15 residues long. The CDR3 loop is CASSIDGGGSYEQYF. The CDR3 nucleotides are TGTGCCAGTAGTATAGACGGCGGGGGGTCCTACGAGCAGTACTTC.

A note on this clonotype: The germline gene is not matched at one end of the junction; a read error may be the cause. V gene TRBV10-3 combines with J gene TRBJ1-5, with 9 bases fitting TRBD1. Germline assignment: CDR1 ENHRY and CDR2 SYGVKD. This CDR3 contains 15 residues. This CDR3 reads CASSPGQGGNQPQHF. In DNA, the CDR3 is TGTGCCAGCAGTCCGGGACAGGGCGGCAATCAGCCCCAGCATTTT.

This clonotype was observed many times. The genes are TRBV7-3 and TRBJ2-7; 12 nucleotides align to TRBD2. CDR1 and CDR2 (germline): SGHTA, FQGTGA. Trimming at V came to 0 bases and at J to 4 bases, leaving 4 bases not matched to a gene. CDR3 size: 16 residues. The CDR3 loop reads CASSLTGLAGGYEQYF. Here the CDR3 DNA reads TGTGCCAGCAGCTTAACGGGGCTAGCGGGAGGGTACGAGCAGTACTTC.

The V call is TRBV24-1, the J call TRBJ2-1; 13 positions agree with TRBD2. Germline V gene sequence: CDR1 KGHDR, CDR2 SFDVKD. The CDR3 runs 17 residues. With 5 bases clipped from V and 4 bases from J, the junction kept 7 bases outside the gene matches. DNA for the CDR3: TGTGCCACCAGTGCCAACGGGACTAGCGGGAAATACAATGAGCAGTTCTTC. Its translation: CATSANGTSGKYNEQFF.

This clonotype showed up just a few times. The V gene is TRBV7-9, the J gene TRBJ2-5; D is ambiguous. The V and J ends lost 5 bases and 5 bases respectively, with 9 bases between them. CDR1 is SEHNR, CDR2 FQNEAQ, per germline (reference sequence). This CDR3 is built from 12 residues. In DNA form, the CDR3 reads TGTGCCAGCAGCCTAGAGGCGGAGACCCAGTACTTC. Translation gives CASSLEAETQYF.

This clonotype was seen many times. The chain couples TRBV10-2 to TRBJ1-5; 7 bases agree with TRBD1. Germline V CDR1 and CDR2: WSHSY, SAAADI. The ends lost 10 bases at V and 1 base at J; junction bases unmatched: 7. This CDR3 is built from 14 residues. The CDR3 DNA reads TGCGCCACCCGGTCAGGGGGAAGCAATCAGCCCCAGCATTTT. This translates into CATRSGGSNQPQHF.

This clonotype was counted between two and nine times. V gene TRBV6-5 combines with J gene TRBJ1-3; D is unclear. The ends were cut back, 0 bases at V and 0 bases at J, with 6 bases in the middle. Per the germline V gene, CDR1 is MNHEY and CDR2 is SVGAGI. This CDR3 is built from 15 residues. CDR3 loop: CASSYSPDSGNTIYF. The CDR3 nucleotides are TGTGCCAGCAGTTACTCTCCGGACTCTGGAAACACCATATATTTT.

The V call is TRBV2, the J call TRBJ2-7; the D gene could be TRBD1 or TRBD2 (7 bases each). The CDR3 consists of 11 residues. Germline CDR1 and CDR2: SNHLY and FYNNEI. This CDR3 reads CVTRGGYEQYF. In nucleotides, the CDR3 is TGTGTCACCAGGGGGGGTTACGAGCAGTACTTC.

A remark on this clonotype: Compared with germline, one end of the junction differs, possibly owing to a read error. V gene TRBV25-1 combines with J gene TRBJ2-1; 7 bases fit TRBD2. The germline V gene encodes CDR1 MGHDK and CDR2 SYGVNS. There are 13 residues in the CDR3. The CDR3 sequence: CTSCAAGVNEQFF. CDR3 nucleotide sequence: TGTACCAGCTGTGCGGCGGGAGTAAATGAGCAGTTCTTC.

CDR3 loop: CASANRAGETQYF. As DNA, the CDR3 is TGTGCCAGCGCTAACAGGGCTGGGGAGACCCAGTACTTC. The J gene is TRBJ2-5, the V gene TRBV25-1; TRBD1 is a possible D gene (6 bases). Germline V gene lookup returns CDR1 MGHDK and CDR2 SYGVNS. V was cut by 8 bases and J by 5 bases, with 15 bases left in between. There are 13 residues in the CDR3.

To note about this clonotype: This may stem from a read error, because a much larger clone lies one nucleotide away. V is TRBV2 and J is TRBJ1-1; maybe TRBD1 (5 bases). From germline, CDR1 is SNHLY and CDR2 FYNNEI. The CDR3 runs 14 residues. V gave up 7 bases and J gave up 1 base, with 13 bases separating them. CDR3 amino acids: CASTLSGANTEAFF. The CDR3 bases are TGTGCCAGCACCCTCTCCGGGGCGAACACTGAAGCTTTCTTT.

This clonotype was seen a handful of times. The chain links TRBV30 to TRBJ1-6, with unresolved D. The V end was cut by 2 bases, the J end by 7 bases, with 15 bases between. Germline lookup yields CDR1 GTSNPN and CDR2 SVGIG (reference sequence). The CDR3 runs 15 residues. The CDR3 protein is CAWSHPTAKNSPLHF. Here the CDR3 DNA reads TGTGCCTGGAGTCATCCCACAGCGAAGAATTCACCCCTCCACTTT.